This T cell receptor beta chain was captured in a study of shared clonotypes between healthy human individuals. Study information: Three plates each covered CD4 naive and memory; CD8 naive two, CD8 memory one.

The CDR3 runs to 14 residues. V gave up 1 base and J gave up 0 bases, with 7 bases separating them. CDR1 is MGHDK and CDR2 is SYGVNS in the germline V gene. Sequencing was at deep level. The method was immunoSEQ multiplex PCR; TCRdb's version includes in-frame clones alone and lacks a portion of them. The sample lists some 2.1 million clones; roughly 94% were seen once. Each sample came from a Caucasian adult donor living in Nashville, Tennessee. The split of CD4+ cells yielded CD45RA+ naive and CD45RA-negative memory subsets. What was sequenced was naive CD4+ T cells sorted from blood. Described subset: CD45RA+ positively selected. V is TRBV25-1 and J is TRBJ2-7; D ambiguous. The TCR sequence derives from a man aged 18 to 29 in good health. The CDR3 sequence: CASSESWSSYEQYF. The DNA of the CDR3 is TGTGCCAGCAGTGAATCTTGGAGCTCCTACGAGCAGTACTTC.